This T cell receptor beta chain was identified during a study of response to subunit inactivated influenza vaccine. V was shortened by 1 base and J by 12 bases, with 10 bases between the two germline ends. This CDR3 spans 10 amino acids. CDR1 SQVTM and CDR2 ANQGSEA come from the germline V gene. This clonotype came up once. From the RT-PCR reads, TCRdb called clonotypes with MiXCR, one entry per CDR3 protein. This sample carries some 550,000 distinct CDR3 sequences, around a quarter of them seen once, and the ten largest clones take 2.8%. This sample also appeared in a second study, on T cells expressing NK-cell markers. As reported in that work: Generation of TCR beta cDNA was performed by 5'RACE template switching incorporating UMIs. Investigators obtained TCR beta repertoires from sorted CD3+CD56+NKG2C+, CD3+CD56+NKG2C- and CD3+CD56-NKG2C+ T cells.

The sample consisted of CD4+ T cells sorted from PBMCs, taken roughly 12 days after vaccination. The receptor was isolated from a man aged 50 or older who received an inactivated influenza vaccine. The J gene is TRBJ2-7, the V gene TRBV29-1; no clear D. The CDR3, as DNA: TGCAGCGTTGAAGCTGGGGATCGGTACTTC. This sequence encodes CSVEAGDRYF.